The entry below gives a single T cell receptor (beta chain) sequence along with its context. What it binds is unknown. The entry originates in a study of post-analysis software for immune sequencing data. Study in general: Disease trajectories encompassed relapsing-remitting, secondary progressive and progressive-relapsing multiple sclerosis.

Trimming cost V 6 bases and J 5 bases, with 10 bases left between them. The CDR3 extends over 12 amino acids. Findings of the study overall: F measure clustering grouped samples strongly by preparation batch. Controls showed significantly higher normalized Chao1 diversity than did multiple sclerosis patients. TRBV segments more frequent in patients than in controls numbered about five and included TRBV5-6, TRBV5-1 and TRBV20-1.

TCR beta cDNA libraries included unique molecular identifiers. There were about 0.95 to 11 million T cells, and about 540,000 cDNA molecules came from them. TCRdb reprocessed the PCR reads with MiXCR, giving one entry per CDR3 protein. Of 650,000 to 850,000 distinct CDR3 sequences in the sample, 35% to 55% are singletons; the top ten hold 4.9%. The sequencing sample was made of blood. The chain uses TRBV12-3 or TRBV12-4 and TRBJ2-5; weak D call: TRBD2 (6 bases). The origin of this receptor is a girl under 18 with multiple sclerosis. This chain's CDR3 is CASRGLGETQYF. CDR3 in DNA: TGTGCCAGCAGGGGACTTGGGGAGACCCAGTACTTC.